The rows below give T cell receptor beta chains drawn from one sample of a study of tumor-infiltrating lymphocytes in oesophageal squamous cell carcinoma. TCRdb passed the PCR reads through MiXCR, listing each CDR3 protein once. The sample has about 20,000 distinct CDR3 sequences; under 50% are singletons. Sequences were obtained from blood. The origin of the receptors is a male donor with esophageal squamous cell carcinoma. The CDR3 runs from the conserved cysteine through the conserved F or W. The D gene is left open where the match is weak. Part of the rows lack a size; the others show once, few, many or a class for expanded clones.

clone size,V gene,J gene,D gene,CDR3 protein,CDR3 DNA
.,TRBV6-6,TRBJ1-1,TRBD1,CASSGQGREAFF,TGTGCCAGCAGTGGACAGGGACGGGAAGCTTTCTTT
.,TRBV7-6,TRBJ2-1,.,CASSLENEQFF,TGTGCCAGCAGCTTGGAGAATGAGCAGTTCTTC
few,TRBV7-6,TRBJ2-7,.,CASSHRGAYEQYF,TGTGCCAGCAGCCACCGCGGGGCCTACGAGCAGTACTTC
many,TRBV15,TRBJ2-1,TRBD2,CATSGGLLLSYNEQFF,TGTGCCACCAGCGGGGGACTACTCCTCTCCTACAATGAGCAGTTCTTC
many,TRBV4-1,TRBJ2-2,.,CASSQEVVGELFF,TGCGCCAGCAGCCAAGAGGTCGTCGGGGAGCTGTTTTTT
once,TRBV28,TRBJ2-3,.,CASSPHRQGGYF,TGTGCCAGCAGTCCACACCGACAGGGAGGTTACTTC
many,TRBV28,TRBJ2-6,.,CASTPPDGVAGANVLTF,TGTGCCAGCACCCCCCCGGACGGCGTCGCTGGGGCCAACGTCCTGACTTTC
many,TRBV7-3,TRBJ2-1,.,CASSTYRDNEQFF,TGTGCCAGCTCTACCTACAGGGACAATGAGCAGTTCTTC
.,TRBV5-4,TRBJ2-7,.,CASSSVGRYEQYF,TGTGCCAGCAGCTCGGTAGGGCGCTACGAGCAGTACTTC
.,TRBV6-8,TRBJ1-6,.,CASSESTRLAGLANSYEQYF,TGTGCCAGCAGTGAATCGACGAGACTAGCGGGATTAGCCAACTCCTACGAGCAGTACTTT
.,TRBV7-9,TRBJ2-1,TRBD1,CASSSRRQGDRNEQFF,TGTGCCAGCAGCTCACGACGACAGGGGGATAGGAATGAGCAGTTCTTC
many,TRBV5-5,TRBJ1-2,.,CASSLWTVNYGYTF,TGTGCCAGCAGCTTGTGGACAGTTAACTATGGCTACACCTTC
medium-sized,TRBV7-2,TRBJ2-2,TRBD1,CASSLGQGGGELFF,TGTGCCAGCAGCCTCGGACAGGGCGGCGGGGAGCTGTTTTTT
.,TRBV7-2,TRBJ2-2,.,CASSQTLGGELFF,TGTGCCAGCAGCCAGACTCTAGGGGGGGAGCTGTTTTTT
many,TRBV12-3/TRBV12-4,TRBJ2-7,TRBD1,CASSRTGGGYNEQYF,TGTGCCAGCAGCCGGACAGGGGGTGGCTACAATGAGCAGTACTTC
many,TRBV18,TRBJ1-2,.,CASSPDVGTEYGYTF,TGTGCCAGCTCACCGGACGTAGGGACTGAGTATGGCTACACCTTC
many,TRBV28,TRBJ2-7,.,CPSYEQYF,TGCCCTTCCTACGAGCAGTACTTC
few,TRBV7-9,TRBJ2-7,.,CASSLYSTGKNEQYF,TGTGCCAGCAGCTTATATAGTACAGGGAAAAACGAGCAGTACTTC
many,TRBV6-1,TRBJ1-5,.,CASRLTGGDQPQHF,TGTGCCAGCAGATTGACAGGTGGGGATCAGCCCCAGCATTTT
medium-sized,TRBV6-1,TRBJ2-1,.,CASSELGGVYGEQFF,TGTGCCAGCAGTGAATTGGGGGGCGTTTACGGGGAGCAGTTCTTC
few,TRBV6-4,TRBJ2-7,.,CARKFRDQQPYEQYF,TGTGCCAGAAAATTCCGGGACCAGCAACCCTACGAGCAGTACTTC
.,TRBV7-9,TRBJ2-1,.,CASTLDGEDEQFF,TGTGCCAGCACCTTGGACGGGGAGGACGAGCAGTTCTTC
.,TRBV18,TRBJ2-3,.,CASSPEQDTQYF,TGTGCCAGCTCACCAGAACAAGATACGCAGTATTTT
many,TRBV6-1,TRBJ2-7,.,CASTTGFDSPLHF,TGTGCCAGCACGACAGGCTTCGATTCACCCCTCCACTTC
many,TRBV6-1,TRBJ2-7,TRBD2,CASSVAGGPTYEQYF,TGTGCCAGCAGTGTAGCGGGAGGCCCCACCTACGAGCAGTACTTC
few,TRBV7-2,TRBJ2-3,TRBD1,CASSLGPGAGTGIDTQYF,TGTGCCAGCAGCTTAGGCCCGGGAGCAGGGACAGGGATAGATACGCAGTATTTT
many,TRBV5-8,TRBJ2-1,TRBD2,CASSSRTSNEQFF,TGTGCCAGCAGCTCCCGGACTAGCAATGAGCAGTTCTTC
.,TRBV7-9,TRBJ2-1,TRBD1,CASSLGGQEQFF,TGTGCCAGCAGCTTAGGGGGACAGGAGCAGTTCTTC
medium-sized,TRBV12-3/TRBV12-4,TRBJ1-2,.,CASAAKDYGYTF,TGTGCCAGCGCGGCCAAGGACTATGGCTACACCTTC
.,TRBV7-2,TRBJ1-4,.,CASSSGLAGAISEQFF,TGTGCCAGCAGCTCGGGACTAGCGGGAGCAATCTCCGAGCAGTTTTTT
medium-sized,TRBV7-8,TRBJ2-2,.,CASSPQGGGTGELFF,TGTGCCAGCAGCCCACAGGGGGGGGGGACCGGGGAGCTGTTTTTT
.,TRBV18,TRBJ1-1,TRBD1,CASSTGTGGLDTEAFF,TGTGCCAGCTCTACCGGGACAGGGGGACTAGACACTGAAGCTTTCTTT
many,TRBV28,TRBJ2-3,.,CASSYPHWTADTDTQYF,TGTGCCAGCAGCTACCCCCACTGGACAGCCGACACAGATACGCAGTATTTT
medium-sized,TRBV11-3,TRBJ2-1,.,CASSADTTPSGEQFF,TGTGCCAGCAGCGCGGACACGACGCCCTCGGGGGAGCAGTTCTTC
few,TRBV16,TRBJ1-5,.,CASSQLGNQPQHF,TGTGCCAGCAGCCAATTAGGTAATCAGCCCCAGCATTTT
many,TRBV5-4,TRBJ2-5,.,CASSSEKEGTTAQYF,TGTGCCAGCAGCTCGGAAAAGGAGGGGACAACGGCCCAGTACTTC
medium-sized,TRBV7-6,TRBJ2-7,.,CASSLDGGRGNEQYF,TGTGCCAGCAGCTTAGACGGGGGCAGGGGCAATGAGCAGTACTTC
.,TRBV28,TRBJ2-1,.,CASSLNPGTSDEQFF,TGTGCCAGCAGTTTAAACCCGGGGACAAGTGATGAGCAGTTCTTC
medium-sized,TRBV7-2,TRBJ2-7,.,CASSKRDMGSYEQYF,TGTGCCAGCAGCAAGAGGGACATGGGCTCCTACGAGCAGTACTTC
medium-sized,TRBV7-8,TRBJ2-2,TRBD2,CASSRGGGANTGELFF,TGTGCCAGCAGCCGGGGGGGGGGCGCGAACACCGGGGAGCTGTTTTTT
.,TRBV7-6,TRBJ2-5,.,CASGQGGETQYFGAGTHNEQFF,.
many,TRBV28,TRBJ1-2,TRBD1,CASSQGTDYGYTF,TGTGCCAGCAGTCAAGGGACAGACTATGGCTACACCTTC
many,TRBV12-3/TRBV12-4,TRBJ2-7,TRBD2,CASSKLTSGGAPYEQYF,TGTGCCAGCAGCAAACTGACTAGCGGGGGGGCTCCCTACGAGCAGTACTTC
few,TRBV7-2,TRBJ2-5,.,CASSPRLSEETQYF,TGTGCCAGCAGCCCGAGACTTTCGGAAGAGACCCAGTACTTC
.,TRBV6-5,TRBJ2-7,TRBD1,CASRPGTGGSYEQYF,TGTGCCAGCAGGCCCGGGACAGGGGGATCCTACGAGCAGTACTTC
.,TRBV7-3,TRBJ2-7,.,CASSPFEGSEQYF,TGTGCCAGCAGCCCCTTCGAGGGCTCCGAGCAGTACTTC
large,TRBV7-2,TRBJ2-3,.,CASSLRTDTDTQYF,TGTGCCAGCAGCCTAAGGACAGACACAGATACGCAGTATTTT
.,TRBV10-3,TRBJ2-3,TRBD1,CAISESIGGQRTDTQYF,TGTGCCATCAGTGAGTCGATAGGGGGCCAACGAACAGATACGCAGTATTTT
medium-sized,TRBV11-2,TRBJ2-5,.,CASSLNSQPGTQYF,TGTGCCAGCAGCTTAAATTCTCAGCCGGGGACCCAGTACTTC
many,TRBV19,TRBJ2-1,.,CASSPWEPGKNEQFF,TGTGCCAGTAGTCCGTGGGAGCCAGGTAAAAATGAGCAGTTCTTC
.,TRBV7-8,TRBJ2-3,TRBD2,CASSLARSSGPSTDTQYF,TGTGCCAGCAGCTTAGCGAGGTCTAGCGGGCCGAGCACAGATACGCAGTATTTT
many,TRBV7-9,TRBJ2-2,TRBD2,CASRPTSGGANTGELFF,TGTGCCAGCAGACCTACTAGCGGGGGGGCGAACACCGGGGAGCTGTTTTTT